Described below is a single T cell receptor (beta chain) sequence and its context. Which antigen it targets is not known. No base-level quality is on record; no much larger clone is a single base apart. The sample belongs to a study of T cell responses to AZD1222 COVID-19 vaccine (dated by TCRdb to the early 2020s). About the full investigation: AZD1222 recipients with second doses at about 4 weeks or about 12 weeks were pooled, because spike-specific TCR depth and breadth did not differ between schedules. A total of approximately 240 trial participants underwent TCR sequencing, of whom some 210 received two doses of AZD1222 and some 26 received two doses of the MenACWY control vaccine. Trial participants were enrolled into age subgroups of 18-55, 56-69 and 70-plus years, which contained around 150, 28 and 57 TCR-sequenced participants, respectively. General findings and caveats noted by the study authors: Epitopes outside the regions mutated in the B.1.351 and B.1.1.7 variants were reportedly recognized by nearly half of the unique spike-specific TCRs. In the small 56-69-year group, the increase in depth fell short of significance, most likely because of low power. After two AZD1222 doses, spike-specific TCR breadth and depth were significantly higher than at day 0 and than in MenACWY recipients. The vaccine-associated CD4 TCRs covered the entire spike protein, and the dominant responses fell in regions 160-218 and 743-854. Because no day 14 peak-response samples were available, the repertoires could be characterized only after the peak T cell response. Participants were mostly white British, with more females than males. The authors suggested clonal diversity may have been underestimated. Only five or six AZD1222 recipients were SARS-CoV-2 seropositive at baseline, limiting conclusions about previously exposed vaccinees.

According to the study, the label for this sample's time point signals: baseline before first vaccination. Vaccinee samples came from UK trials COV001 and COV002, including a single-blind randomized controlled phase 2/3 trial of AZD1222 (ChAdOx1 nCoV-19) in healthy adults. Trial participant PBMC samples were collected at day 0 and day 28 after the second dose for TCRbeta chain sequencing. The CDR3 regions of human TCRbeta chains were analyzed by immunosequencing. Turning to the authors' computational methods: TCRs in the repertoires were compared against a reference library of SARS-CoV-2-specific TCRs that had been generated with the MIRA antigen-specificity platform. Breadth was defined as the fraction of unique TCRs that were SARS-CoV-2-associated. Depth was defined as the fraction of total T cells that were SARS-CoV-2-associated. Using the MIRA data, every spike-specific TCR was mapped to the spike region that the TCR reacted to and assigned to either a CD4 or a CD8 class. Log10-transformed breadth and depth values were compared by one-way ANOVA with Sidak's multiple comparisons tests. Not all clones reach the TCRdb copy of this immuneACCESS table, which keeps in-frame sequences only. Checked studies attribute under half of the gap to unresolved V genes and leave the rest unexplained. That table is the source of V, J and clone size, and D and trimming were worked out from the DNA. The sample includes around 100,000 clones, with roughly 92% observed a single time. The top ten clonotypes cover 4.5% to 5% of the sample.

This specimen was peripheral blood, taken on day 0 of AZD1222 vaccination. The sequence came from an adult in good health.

Here the CDR3 is given as CASSRLAGGPVDTQYF. The bases read TGTGCCAGCAGTCGACTAGCGGGAGGGCCCGTAGATACGCAGTATTTT. The chain is encoded by TRBV2 joined to TRBJ2-3, and 14 bases in between align with TRBD2. The CDR3 spans 16 residues, from the cysteine through the phenylalanine. Just the 48-base CDR3 DNA is kept, in frame starting at base 1. CDR1 and CDR2 were assigned from the germline V gene as SNHLY and FYNNEI. Relative to germline, V is missing 5 bases and J is missing 5 bases, with 6 bases of the junction outside any gene match.